This T cell receptor beta chain was observed in a study of shared clonotypes between healthy human individuals. TCRdb keeps only in-frame clones here, not all; method: immunoSEQ multiplex PCR. The sample lists over 2 million clones, 92% occurring once. Worth noting for this clone: Its antigen is currently unknown.

Study-level points and caveats: Naive subsets generally exceeded memory subsets in estimated richness.

This TCR was sampled from a man aged 18 to 35 in good health. Some clones in this sample may be carry-over from other donors' samples. Material: naive CD4+ T cells from PBMCs. Subset: CD45RA+ positively selected.

The CDR3 region has the DNA TGCGCCAGCAGCTTGGTAGGTGGTCAGGTGGGCGAGACCCAGTACTTC. This sequence encodes CASSLVGGQVGETQYF. This chain connects TRBV5-1 to TRBJ2-5, with no clear D. The CDR3 loop spans 16 amino acids. Per germline, CDR1 SGHRS and CDR2 YFSETQ. V lost 0 bases and J 5 bases, leaving 17 bases between the germline ends.